The 32 T cell receptor beta chains below were found in one sample sequenced in a study of control samples from healthy donors and cancer patients. Measured with immunoSEQ multiplex PCR; TCRdb has only the in-frame clones, and not every one. The table shows about 110,000 clones, with 90% occurring only once. Sample: blood. These receptors were obtained from a human donor in good health. The donor label of this sample is uncertain.

The V gene is TRBV6-1, the J gene TRBJ1-2; D is uncertain. Trimming stripped 3 bases from V and 3 bases from J, with 17 bases between. Germline V CDR1 and CDR2: MNHNS, SASEGT. There are 16 residues in the CDR3. The CDR3 coding sequence is TGTGCCAGCAGTGACTACGACTATGCTGGAGACTATGGCTACACCTTC. Amino acid sequence: CASSDYDYAGDYGYTF.

This chain uses TRBV25-1 with TRBJ1-2; D might be TRBD1 (5 bases). Trimming shortened V by 5 bases and J by 6 bases, and 13 bases separated the two germline ends. Germline CDR1 is MGHDK and CDR2 is SYGVNS. The CDR3 totals 13 residues. CDR3 region: CASSNALQDGYTF. DNA for the CDR3: TGTGCCAGCAGTAACGCCTTACAGGATGGCTACACCTTC.

This clone was counted once. The chain combines TRBV4-2 with TRBJ2-1, with a tentative D call TRBD2 (7 bases). The V gene's germline CDR1 is LGHNA and CDR2 YNFKEQ. This CDR3 has 14 amino acids. V was shortened by 5 bases and J by 10 bases, with 18 bases between the two germline ends. The CDR3 sequence: CASSKGTGGREQFF. CDR3 sequence (DNA): TGTGCCAGCAGCAAGGGGACGGGGGGCCGAGAGCAGTTCTTC.

This chain uses TRBV9 with TRBJ1-5; a possible D gene is TRBD1 (6 bases). Trimming took off 4 bases at V and 4 bases at J, with 15 bases between the two ends. In germline, CDR1 is SGDLS, CDR2 YYNGEE. This CDR3 has 15 amino acids. The CDR3 is CASSPSGAGNQPQHF. CDR3 in DNA: TGTGCCAGCAGCCCGTCGGGGGCCGGGAATCAGCCCCAGCATTTT.

DNA of the CDR3: TGTGCCAGCAGCTTAGATCCCGGGAGAACCTACGAGCAGTACGTC. It codes for CASSLDPGRTYEQYV. This sequence joins TRBV7-7 and TRBJ2-7, with D maybe TRBD2 (6 bases). CDR1 and CDR2 (germline): SSHAT, FNYEAQ (reference sequence). Trimming removed 1 base at V and 2 bases at J, with 12 bases between. The CDR3 sequence is 15 residues long.

The J gene is TRBJ2-7, the V gene TRBV7-6; D not resolved. This CDR3 contains 13 residues. The V and J ends lost 0 bases and 6 bases respectively, with 9 bases between them. Germline V gene data show CDR1 as SGHVS and CDR2 as FNYEAQ. In DNA form, the CDR3 reads TGTGCCAGCAGCTTAGCGATGAAGGGCGAGCAGTACTTC. This codes for CASSLAMKGEQYF.

This clone came up once. The rearrangement joins TRBV4-1 to TRBJ1-1; 7 bases agree with TRBD1. V shed 6 bases and J 5 bases; nucleotides not matched to a gene: 12. The CDR3 runs 15 residues. Germline CDR1 is MGHRA and CDR2 is YSYEKL. CDR3: CASRNLNRGRTEAFF. CDR3 nucleotide sequence: TGCGCCAGCAGAAATTTAAACAGGGGAAGGACTGAAGCTTTCTTT.

The chain links TRBV20-1 to TRBJ1-2; no clear D. The CDR3 covers 9 residues. Germline V CDR1 and CDR2: DFQATT, SNEGSKA (reference sequence). The V end was cut by 6 bases, the J end by 9 bases, with 8 bases between. CDR3 sequence reads: CSAQDRYTF. CDR3 sequence (DNA): TGCAGTGCCCAAGACCGCTACACCTTC.

The chain is built from TRBV4-1 and TRBJ1-1; TRBD1 matches at 11 bases. The trim removed 4 bases at V and 0 bases at J, leaving 4 bases unmatched. The CDR3 is 16 amino acids. Germline CDR1 MGHRA, CDR2 YSYEKL. CDR3 protein: CASSPGQGVMNTEAFF. DNA for the CDR3: TGCGCCAGCAGCCCGGGACAGGGGGTAATGAACACTGAAGCTTTCTTT.

The chain joins TRBV30 to TRBJ2-2, with 10 bases matching TRBD2. CDR3 length equals 16 residues. From germline, CDR1 is GTSNPN and CDR2 SVGIG (reference sequence). The junction had 3 bases not matched to a gene; V was cut back by 0 bases and J by 2 bases. CDR3 residues: CAWSVKRGGNTGELFF. The CDR3, as DNA: TGTGCCTGGAGTGTTAAGCGGGGGGGTAACACCGGGGAGCTGTTTTTT.

The chain uses TRBV6-5 and TRBJ1-4, with 10 bases identical to TRBD1. V lost 6 bases to trimming and J lost 8 bases; unmatched junction nucleotides: 6. In germline, CDR1 is MNHEY, CDR2 SVGAGI. The CDR3 loop spans 14 amino acids. CDR3 DNA: TGTGCCAGCAGCCGACAGGGGGCGGCAGAAAAACTGTTTTTT. Translating gives CASSRQGAAEKLFF.

This chain connects TRBV28 to TRBJ1-2; tentatively, D is TRBD1 (6 bases). The CDR3 has 13 residues. The germline gives CDR1 MDHEN, CDR2 SYDVKM. Trimming removed 6 bases from V and 4 bases from J, with 12 bases in between. In DNA, the CDR3 is TGTGCCAGCAGCTACAGGGATCGCTATGGCTACACCTTC. This gives the protein CASSYRDRYGYTF.

This chain connects TRBV30 to TRBJ1-1; D gene uncertain. CDR3 size: 12 residues. CDR1 and CDR2 (germline): GTSNPN, SVGIG (reference sequence). Trimming removed 4 bases at V and 1 base at J, with 7 bases between. This CDR3 reads CAWTSANTEAFF. CDR3 nucleotide sequence: TGTGCCTGGACTTCGGCGAACACTGAAGCTTTCTTT.

The V call is TRBV9, the J call TRBJ1-1; D is uncertain. V was shortened by 4 bases and J by 6 bases, with 16 bases between the two germline ends. In germline, CDR1 is SGDLS, CDR2 YYNGEE. The CDR3 sequence is 14 residues long. The CDR3 region is CASSPGPGRAEAFF. The CDR3 nucleotides read TGTGCCAGCAGCCCTGGGCCGGGAAGGGCTGAAGCTTTCTTT.

A few counts support this clone. The gene calls are TRBV27 and TRBJ2-1, with unresolved D. Germline lookup yields CDR1 MNHEY and CDR2 SMNVEV (reference sequence). Between the trimmed V and J ends, which lost 6 bases and 7 bases, there was a span of 13 bases. The CDR3 has 13 residues. The CDR3 region is CASSNPFFNEQFF. The CDR3 nucleotides read TGTGCCAGCAGCAACCCCTTCTTTAATGAGCAGTTCTTC.

This chain connects TRBV10-1 to TRBJ2-3; D may correspond to TRBD1 or TRBD2 (6 bases each). Germline V CDR1 and CDR2: WNHNN, SYGVQD (reference sequence). The CDR3 totals 15 residues. Trimming took off 5 bases at V and 9 bases at J, with 21 bases between the two ends. The CDR3 DNA is TGCGCCAGCAGTAATTCGGCCTCGGGGGCTCTCACGCAGTATTTT. Amino acid sequence: CASSNSASGALTQYF.

The chain employs TRBV5-1 and TRBJ1-4; 8 nucleotides agree with TRBD1. Trimming cost V 4 bases and J 4 bases; bases outside gene matches: 6. The CDR3 is 15 residues long. Looked up from germline, CDR1 is SGHRS and CDR2 is YFSETQ. The DNA for the CDR3 is TGCGCCAGCAGCGTGTACAGGGGGGATAATGAAAAACTGTTTTTT. Its translation is CASSVYRGDNEKLFF.

V gene TRBV10-3 combines with J gene TRBJ2-1; possibly TRBD2 for D (6 bases). The germline V gene encodes CDR1 ENHRY and CDR2 SYGVKD. CDR3 length: 14 residues. V gave up 10 bases and J gave up 7 bases, with 20 bases separating them. CDR3 bases: TGTGCCACGCTGTATACCGGGGGAAAAAATGAGCAGTTCTTC. It yields the protein CATLYTGGKNEQFF.

The CDR3 sequence is CASSPIDEQYV. In DNA form, the CDR3 reads TGTGCCAGCAGTCCTATTGACGAGCAGTACGTC. The chain recombines TRBV3-1 (or the pseudogene TRBV3-2) with TRBJ2-7; no clear D gene. CDR1 LGHDT and CDR2 YNNKEL come from the germline V gene (reference sequence). V lost 6 bases to trimming and J lost 5 bases, with 8 bases between them. This CDR3 has 11 amino acids.

The rearrangement links TRBV6-1 to TRBJ1-5, with a tentative D call TRBD1 (5 bases). This CDR3 region has 15 residues. CDR1 is MNHNS and CDR2 is SASEGT in the germline V gene. The V gene lost 1 base and the J gene lost 6 bases, with 13 bases spanning the gap. The CDR3 loop is CASSEESRVFQPQHF. In nucleotides, the CDR3 is TGTGCCAGCAGTGAAGAGTCCAGGGTTTTTCAGCCCCAGCATTTT.

The chain carries TRBV6-5 and TRBJ2-3, with a tentative D call TRBD1 (7 bases). CDR1 is MNHEY and CDR2 is SVGAGI in the germline V gene. Trimming left V 4 bases short and J 3 bases short, with 11 bases between. The CDR3 totals 14 residues. CDR3 region: CASSSAGGTDTQYF. The DNA for the CDR3 is TGTGCCAGCAGTTCGGCAGGGGGGACAGATACGCAGTATTTT.

As DNA, the CDR3 is TGTGCTAGTGGTCTGGGCAGCTGGTCTGAGCAGTTCTTC. This gives the protein CASGLGSWSEQFF. This sequence joins TRBV12-5 and TRBJ2-1; D not resolved. Looked up from germline, CDR1 is LGHNT and CDR2 is FRNRAP. Trimming took 5 bases from V and 9 from J, leaving 14 bases between them. The CDR3 is 13 residues long.

The chain carries TRBV11-2 and TRBJ1-1; D gene ambiguous. Trimming took off 0 bases at V and 4 bases at J, with 6 bases between the two ends. The CDR3 spans 13 residues. Germline V lookup: CDR1 SGHAT, CDR2 FQNNGV. The CDR3 bases are TGTGCCAGCAGCTTAGATTCCCCCACTGAAGCTTTCTTT. This encodes CASSLDSPTEAFF. Looking up the rest from reference TRBV11-2 and TRBJ1-1 gives the full variable domain: EAGVAQSPRYKIIEKRQSVAFWCNPISGHATLYWYQQILGQGPKLLIQFQNNGVVDDSQLPKDRFSAERLKGVDSTLKIQPAKLEDSAVYLCASSLDSPTEAFFGQGTRLTVV.

This chain links TRBV27 with TRBJ2-7, with D perhaps TRBD1 (5 bases). Trimming left V 0 bases short and J 5 bases short, with 14 bases between. The CDR3 is made up of 15 amino acids. Germline V lookup: CDR1 MNHEY, CDR2 SMNVEV (reference sequence). CDR3 amino acids: CASSLSPGIRDEQYF. CDR3 sequence (DNA): TGTGCCAGCAGTTTATCTCCAGGGATTCGCGACGAGCAGTACTTC.

V and J are TRBV2 and TRBJ1-6, with unresolved D. The CDR3 is made up of 14 amino acids. In germline, CDR1 is SNHLY, CDR2 FYNNEI. Trimming pared 7 bases from V and 6 bases from J, leaving 13 bases between. The chain's CDR3 is CASMDYDFNSPLHF. CDR3 nucleotide sequence: TGTGCCAGCATGGACTATGACTTTAATTCACCCCTCCACTTT.

This rearrangement joins TRBV5-1 to TRBJ1-1; D not certain. CDR3 size: 15 residues. CDR1 is SGHRS, CDR2 YFSETQ, per germline. V dropped 4 bases and J dropped 0 bases, with 13 bases sitting between them. DNA of the CDR3: TGCGCCAGCAGCAGTGGTATTTCCATGAACACTGAAGCTTTCTTT. Amino acid sequence: CASSSGISMNTEAFF.

V usage is TRBV7-2 and J usage is TRBJ1-5, with TRBD1 as a possible D gene (6 bases). Trimming shortened V by 5 bases and J by 6 bases, and 20 bases separated the two germline ends. CDR1 is SGHTA, CDR2 FQGNSA, per germline. This CDR3 region has 16 residues. CDR3: CASSESTSGGGQPQHF. CDR3 bases: TGTGCCAGCAGCGAAAGCACCTCGGGGGGCGGTCAGCCCCAGCATTTT. The full variable domain, rest sourced from reference TRBV7-2 and TRBJ1-5, is GAGVSQSPSNKVTEKGKDVELRCDPISGHTALYWYRQSLGQGLEFLIYFQGNSAPDKSGLPSDRFSAERTGGSVSTLTIQRTQQEDSAVYLCASSESTSGGGQPQHFGDGTRLSIL.

V usage is TRBV18 and J usage is TRBJ2-5; D is ambiguous. Germline V CDR1 and CDR2: KGHSH, LQKENI. V dropped 3 bases and J dropped 2 bases, with 10 bases sitting between them. This CDR3 comprises 14 residues. The CDR3 loop reads CASSPRTRQETQYF. CDR3 DNA sequence: TGTGCCAGCTCACCTCGGACCCGACAAGAGACCCAGTACTTC.

The gene calls are TRBV6-5 and TRBJ1-6; D is undetermined. V dropped 2 bases and J dropped 4 bases, with 9 bases sitting between them. The germline V gene has CDR1 MNHEY and CDR2 SVGAGI. The CDR3 loop spans 15 amino acids. CDR3: CASSYHSLYNSPLHF. The CDR3 DNA reads TGTGCCAGCAGTTACCACAGCCTGTATAATTCACCCCTCCACTTT.

This clone appeared once. This sequence joins TRBV14 and TRBJ2-7; the D is unclear. V shed 1 base and J shed 4 bases, with 2 bases lying between them. This CDR3 is 11 amino acids long. In germline, CDR1 is SGHDN, CDR2 FVKESK. CDR3 in amino acids: CASSQGYEQYF. Here the CDR3 DNA reads TGTGCCAGCAGCCAAGGATACGAGCAGTACTTC.

This sequence joins TRBV5-1 and TRBJ1-4; TRBD1 matches 7 bases. The CDR3 is 15 residues long. Germline trimming cut 4 bases from V and 5 bases from J; bases unmatched to any gene: 8. Germline CDR1 is SGHRS and CDR2 is YFSETQ. This CDR3 is CASSPRQGGNEKLFF. The CDR3 coding sequence is TGCGCCAGCAGCCCTAGGCAGGGGGGGAATGAAAAACTGTTTTTT.

The V gene is TRBV19, the J gene TRBJ1-2, with 8 positions matching TRBD1. The J segment lost 6 bases and the V segment lost 4 bases, leaving 4 bases of the junction unmatched. Germline-derived CDR1 and CDR2 are LNHDA and SQIVND (reference sequence). The CDR3 is 13 residues long. CDR3 nucleotides: TGTGCCAGTAGTACGACAGGGGCCCATGGCTACACCTTC. This translates into CASSTTGAHGYTF.